This TCR beta chain emerged from a study of shared clonotypes between healthy human individuals. The V gene's germline CDR1 is MNHEY and CDR2 SVGAGI. Deletions cut 2 bases from V and 5 bases from J, with 9 bases between. The CDR3 runs 13 residues. The naive CD8 subset, CD45RO-negative cells positively selected for CCR7, excluded terminally differentiated effector memory CD45RA+ cells. Some clones are missing from TCRdb's copy, which holds only in-frame ones; the method was immunoSEQ multiplex PCR. The sample lists 1.5 million to 2.5 million clones; less than 95% were seen once. Study findings and constraints: Limited genetic and exposure-history diversity came from having few donors.

Comments on this clone: As yet, its antigen is unknown. Other nucleotide sequences in the sample specify the same CDR3.

Material: naive CD8+ T cells sorted from blood. This TCR came from a man between 18 and 29 years old in good health. V is TRBV6-5 and J is TRBJ1-2; possible D gene TRBD1, 5 bases. CDR3 amino acids: CASSYGGVYGYTF. In nucleotides, the CDR3 is TGTGCCAGCAGTTACGGGGGTGTTTATGGCTACACCTTC.